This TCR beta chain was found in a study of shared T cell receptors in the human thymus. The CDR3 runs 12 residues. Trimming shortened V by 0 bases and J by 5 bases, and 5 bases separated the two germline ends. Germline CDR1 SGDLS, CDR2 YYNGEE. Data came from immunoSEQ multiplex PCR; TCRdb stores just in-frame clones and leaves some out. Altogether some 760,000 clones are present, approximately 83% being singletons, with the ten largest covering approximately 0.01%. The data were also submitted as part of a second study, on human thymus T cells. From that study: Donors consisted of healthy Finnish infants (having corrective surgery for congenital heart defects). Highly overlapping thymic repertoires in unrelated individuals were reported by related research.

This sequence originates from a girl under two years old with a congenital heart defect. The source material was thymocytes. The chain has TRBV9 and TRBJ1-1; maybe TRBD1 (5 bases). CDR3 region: CASSVEGTEAFF. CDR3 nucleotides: TGTGCCAGCAGCGTAGAGGGGACTGAAGCTTTCTTT.